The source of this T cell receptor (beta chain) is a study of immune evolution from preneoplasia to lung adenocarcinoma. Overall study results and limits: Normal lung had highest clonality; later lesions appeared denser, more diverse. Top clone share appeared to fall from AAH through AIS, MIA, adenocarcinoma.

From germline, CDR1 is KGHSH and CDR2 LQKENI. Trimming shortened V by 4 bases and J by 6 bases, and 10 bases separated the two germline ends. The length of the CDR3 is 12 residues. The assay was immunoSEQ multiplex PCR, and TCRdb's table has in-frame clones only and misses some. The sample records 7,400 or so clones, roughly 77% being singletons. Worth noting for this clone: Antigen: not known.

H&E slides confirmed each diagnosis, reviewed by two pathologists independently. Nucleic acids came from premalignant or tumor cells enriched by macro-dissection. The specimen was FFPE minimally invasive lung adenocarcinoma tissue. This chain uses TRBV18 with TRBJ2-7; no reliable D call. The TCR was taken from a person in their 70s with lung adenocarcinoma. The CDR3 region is CASSLTSGEQYF. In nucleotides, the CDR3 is TGTGCCAGCTCACTAACCAGTGGCGAGCAGTACTTC.